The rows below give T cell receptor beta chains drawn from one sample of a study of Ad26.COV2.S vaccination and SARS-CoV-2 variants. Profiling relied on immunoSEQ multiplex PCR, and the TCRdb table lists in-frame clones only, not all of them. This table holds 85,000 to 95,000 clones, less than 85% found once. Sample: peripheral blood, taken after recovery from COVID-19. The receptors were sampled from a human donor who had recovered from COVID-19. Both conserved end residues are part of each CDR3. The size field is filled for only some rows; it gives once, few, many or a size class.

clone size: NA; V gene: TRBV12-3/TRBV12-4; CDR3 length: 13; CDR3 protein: CASSLTVSYGYTF
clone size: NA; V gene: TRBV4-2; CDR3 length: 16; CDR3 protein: CASSQDLAGTYNEQFF
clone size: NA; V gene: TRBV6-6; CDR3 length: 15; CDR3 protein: CASTPTSGKNNEQFF
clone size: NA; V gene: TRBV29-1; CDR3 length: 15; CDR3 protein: CSVEESGRHRNEQFF
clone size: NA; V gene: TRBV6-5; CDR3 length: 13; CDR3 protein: CASSNVGRREQFF
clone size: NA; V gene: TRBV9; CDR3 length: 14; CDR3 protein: CASSVEQGGSPLHF
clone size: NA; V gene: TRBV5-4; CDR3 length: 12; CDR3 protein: CASSWTGREQYF
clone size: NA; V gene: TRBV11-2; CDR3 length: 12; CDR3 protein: CASSLGAGEQYF
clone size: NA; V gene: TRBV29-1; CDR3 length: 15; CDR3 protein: CSVQGLAGALGELFF
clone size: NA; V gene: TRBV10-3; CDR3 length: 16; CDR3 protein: CAISLLAGASTDTQYF
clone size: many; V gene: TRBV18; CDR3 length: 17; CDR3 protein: CASSPVDFRTNTGELFF
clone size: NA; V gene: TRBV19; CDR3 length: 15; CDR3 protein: CASSPDFSGANVLTF
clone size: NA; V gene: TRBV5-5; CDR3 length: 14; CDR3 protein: CASSLLRRSYEQYF
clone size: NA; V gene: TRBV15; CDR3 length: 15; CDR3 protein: CATSFAGDKNSPLHF
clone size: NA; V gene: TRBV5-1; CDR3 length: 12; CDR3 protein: CASIEPGAGAFF
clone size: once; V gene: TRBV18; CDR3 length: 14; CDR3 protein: CASSPRPGTDTQYF
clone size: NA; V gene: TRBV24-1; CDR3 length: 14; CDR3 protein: CATSGTGGQNEQFF
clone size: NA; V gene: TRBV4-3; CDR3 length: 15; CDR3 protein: CASSLGLAGDNEQFF
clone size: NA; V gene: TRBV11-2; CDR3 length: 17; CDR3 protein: CASSLGPSFSSTDTQYF
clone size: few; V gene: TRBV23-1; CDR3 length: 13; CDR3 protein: CASSSSGRAAQYF
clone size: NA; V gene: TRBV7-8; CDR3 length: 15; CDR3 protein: CASSLADGGESPLHF
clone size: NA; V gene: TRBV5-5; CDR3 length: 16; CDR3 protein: CASSLNSGSTYNEQFF
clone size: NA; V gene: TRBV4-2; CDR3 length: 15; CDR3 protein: CASSQDRAGTGELFF
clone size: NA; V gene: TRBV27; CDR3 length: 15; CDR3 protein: CASSFGTVHLNEQFF
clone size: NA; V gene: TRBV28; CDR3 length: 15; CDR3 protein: CASSLNSPSTDTQYF
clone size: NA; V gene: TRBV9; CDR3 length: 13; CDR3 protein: CASSVDLYDGYTF
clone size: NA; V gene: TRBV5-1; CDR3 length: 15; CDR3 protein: CASSGRTGGTDTQYF
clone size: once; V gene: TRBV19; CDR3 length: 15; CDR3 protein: CASSISEGGTQPQHF
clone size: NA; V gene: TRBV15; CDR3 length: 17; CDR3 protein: CATSRDGAGSSGNTIYF
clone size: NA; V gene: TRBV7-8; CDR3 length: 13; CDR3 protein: CASSLGWDGELFF
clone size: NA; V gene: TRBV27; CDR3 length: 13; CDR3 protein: CASSLSITDTQYF
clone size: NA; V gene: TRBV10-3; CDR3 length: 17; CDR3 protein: CAIRSSAGTSGYNEQFF
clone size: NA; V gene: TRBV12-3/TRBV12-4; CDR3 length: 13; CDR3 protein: CASSPTPKGEAFF
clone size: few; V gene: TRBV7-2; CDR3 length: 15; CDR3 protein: CASSLDRRGAETQYF
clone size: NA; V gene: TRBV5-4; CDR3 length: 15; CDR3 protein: CASSSTGAAYSPLHF
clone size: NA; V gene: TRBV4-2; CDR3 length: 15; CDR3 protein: CASSQDRVTAYGYTF
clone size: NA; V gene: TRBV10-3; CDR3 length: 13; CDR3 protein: CATTVETGAGYTF
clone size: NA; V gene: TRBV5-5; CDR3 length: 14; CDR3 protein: CASSFPTGEETQYF
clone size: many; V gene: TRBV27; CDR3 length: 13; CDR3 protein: CASKQTSTYEQYF
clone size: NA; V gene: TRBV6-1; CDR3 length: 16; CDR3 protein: CASSETAGPYNSPLHF
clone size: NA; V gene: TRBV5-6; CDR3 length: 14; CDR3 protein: CASSEFRMNTEAFF
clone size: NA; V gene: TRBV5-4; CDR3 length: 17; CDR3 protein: CASSSGRDRGTNTEAFF